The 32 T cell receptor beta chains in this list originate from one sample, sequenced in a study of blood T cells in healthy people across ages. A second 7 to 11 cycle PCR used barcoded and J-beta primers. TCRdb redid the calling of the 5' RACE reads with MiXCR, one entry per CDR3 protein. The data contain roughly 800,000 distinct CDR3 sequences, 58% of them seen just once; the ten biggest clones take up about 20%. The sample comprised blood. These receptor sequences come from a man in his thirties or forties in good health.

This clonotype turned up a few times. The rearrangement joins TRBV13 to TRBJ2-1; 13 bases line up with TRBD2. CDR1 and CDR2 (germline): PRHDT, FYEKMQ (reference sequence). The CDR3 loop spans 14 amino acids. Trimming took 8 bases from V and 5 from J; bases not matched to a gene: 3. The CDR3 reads CASGGTSGNNEQFF. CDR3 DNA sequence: TGTGCCAGCGGGGGGACTAGCGGGAACAATGAGCAGTTCTTC.

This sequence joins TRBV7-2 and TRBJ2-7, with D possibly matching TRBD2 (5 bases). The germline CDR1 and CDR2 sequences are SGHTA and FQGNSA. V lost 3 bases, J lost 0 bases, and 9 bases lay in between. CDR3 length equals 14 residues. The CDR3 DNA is TGTGCCAGCAGCTTCGGAGCGGACTCCTACGAGCAGTACTTC. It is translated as CASSFGADSYEQYF. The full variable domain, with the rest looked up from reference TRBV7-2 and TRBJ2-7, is GAGVSQSPSNKVTEKGKDVELRCDPISGHTALYWYRQSLGQGLEFLIYFQGNSAPDKSGLPSDRFSAERTGGSVSTLTIQRTQQEDSAVYLCASSFGADSYEQYFGPGTRLTVT.

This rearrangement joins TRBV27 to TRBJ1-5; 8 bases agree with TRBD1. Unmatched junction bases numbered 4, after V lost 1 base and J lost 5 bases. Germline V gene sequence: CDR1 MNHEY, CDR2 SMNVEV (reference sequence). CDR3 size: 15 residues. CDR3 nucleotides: TGTGCCAGCAGTTTATTCGGGACAGGTCATCAGCCCCAGCATTTT. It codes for CASSLFGTGHQPQHF.

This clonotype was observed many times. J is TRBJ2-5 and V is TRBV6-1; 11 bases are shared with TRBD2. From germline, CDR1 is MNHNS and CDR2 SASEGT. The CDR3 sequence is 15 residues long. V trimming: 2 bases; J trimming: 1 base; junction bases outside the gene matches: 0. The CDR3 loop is CASSELAGGQETQYF. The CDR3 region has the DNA TGTGCCAGCAGTGAACTAGCGGGGGGCCAAGAGACCCAGTACTTC.

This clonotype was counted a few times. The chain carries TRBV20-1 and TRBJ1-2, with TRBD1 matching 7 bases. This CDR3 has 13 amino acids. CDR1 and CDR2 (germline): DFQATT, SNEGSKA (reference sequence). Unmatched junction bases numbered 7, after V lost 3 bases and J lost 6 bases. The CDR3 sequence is CSARRGHKDGYTF. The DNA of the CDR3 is TGCAGTGCTAGGAGGGGGCACAAAGATGGCTACACCTTC.

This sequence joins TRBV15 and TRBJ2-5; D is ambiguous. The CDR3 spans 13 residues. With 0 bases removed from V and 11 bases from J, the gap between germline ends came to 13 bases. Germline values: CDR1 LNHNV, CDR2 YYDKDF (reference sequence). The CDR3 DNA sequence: TGTGCCACCAGCAGAGATCCCCAGGATGAGCAGTACTTC. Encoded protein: CATSRDPQDEQYF.

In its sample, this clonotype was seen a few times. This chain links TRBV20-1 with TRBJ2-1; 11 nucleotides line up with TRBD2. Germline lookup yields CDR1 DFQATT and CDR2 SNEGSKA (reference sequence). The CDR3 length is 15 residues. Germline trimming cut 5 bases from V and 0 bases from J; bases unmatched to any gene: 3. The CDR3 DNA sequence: TGCAGTGCTCGAGGGACTAGCGGCTCCTACAATGAGCAGTTCTTC. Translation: CSARGTSGSYNEQFF.

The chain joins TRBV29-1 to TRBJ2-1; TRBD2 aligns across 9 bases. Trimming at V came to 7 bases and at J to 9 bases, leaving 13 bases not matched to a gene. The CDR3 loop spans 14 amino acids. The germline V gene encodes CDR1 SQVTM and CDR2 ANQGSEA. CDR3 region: CSAGGGEWVGEQFF. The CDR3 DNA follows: TGCAGCGCTGGCGGGGGGGAGTGGGTAGGTGAGCAGTTCTTC.

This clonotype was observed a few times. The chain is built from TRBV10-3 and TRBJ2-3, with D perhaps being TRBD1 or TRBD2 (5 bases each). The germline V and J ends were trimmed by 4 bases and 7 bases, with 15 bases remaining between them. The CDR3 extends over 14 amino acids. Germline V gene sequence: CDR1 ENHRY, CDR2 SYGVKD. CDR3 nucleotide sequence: TGTGCCATCAGTGGGGGACCTACCGTAAATACGCAGTATTTT. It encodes CAISGGPTVNTQYF.

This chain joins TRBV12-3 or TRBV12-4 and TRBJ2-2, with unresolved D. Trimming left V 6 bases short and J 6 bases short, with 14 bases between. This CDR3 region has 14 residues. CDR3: CASRPLSMAGELFF. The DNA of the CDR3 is TGTGCCAGCAGACCCCTTTCGATGGCCGGGGAGCTGTTTTTT.

The CDR3 DNA reads as TGTGCCAGCAGTGCGCGTCCAGGAGGGAGCAATCAGCCCCAGCATTTT. Protein sequence: CASSARPGGSNQPQHF. V and J are TRBV6-1 and TRBJ1-5; D is uncertain. Germline CDR1 MNHNS, CDR2 SASEGT. The CDR3 length is 16 residues. V was pared by 4 bases and J by 1 base, with 14 bases between.

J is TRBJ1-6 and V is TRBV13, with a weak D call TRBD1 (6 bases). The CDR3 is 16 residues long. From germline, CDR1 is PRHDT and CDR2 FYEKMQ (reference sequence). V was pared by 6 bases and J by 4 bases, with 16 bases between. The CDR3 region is CASRMQGTTYNSPLHF. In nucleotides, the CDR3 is TGTGCCAGCAGGATGCAAGGGACAACTTATAATTCACCCCTCCACTTT.

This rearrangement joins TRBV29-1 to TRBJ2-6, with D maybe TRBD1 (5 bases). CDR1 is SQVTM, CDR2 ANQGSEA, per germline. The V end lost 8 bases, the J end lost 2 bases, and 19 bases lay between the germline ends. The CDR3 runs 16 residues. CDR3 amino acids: CSPGRVQGTGANVLTF. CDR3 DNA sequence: TGCAGCCCCGGTCGGGTGCAGGGAACTGGGGCCAACGTCCTGACTTTC.

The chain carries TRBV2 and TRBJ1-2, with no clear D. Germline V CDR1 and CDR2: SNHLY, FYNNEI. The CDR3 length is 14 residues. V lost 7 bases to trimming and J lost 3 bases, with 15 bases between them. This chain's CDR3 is CASTEAGFDYGYTF. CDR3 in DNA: TGTGCCAGCACCGAGGCGGGGTTCGACTATGGCTACACCTTC.

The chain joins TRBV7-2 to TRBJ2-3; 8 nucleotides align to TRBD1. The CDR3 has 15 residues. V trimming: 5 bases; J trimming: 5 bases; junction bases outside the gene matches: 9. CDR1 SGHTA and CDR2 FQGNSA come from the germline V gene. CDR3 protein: CASSPGPGGIDTQYF. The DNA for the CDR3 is TGTGCCAGCAGCCCAGGCCCAGGGGGCATAGATACGCAGTATTTT.

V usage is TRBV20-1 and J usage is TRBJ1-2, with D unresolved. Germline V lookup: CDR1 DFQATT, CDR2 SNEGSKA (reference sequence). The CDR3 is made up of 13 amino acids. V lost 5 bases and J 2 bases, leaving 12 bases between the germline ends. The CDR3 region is CSAPSGWNYGYTF. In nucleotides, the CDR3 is TGCAGTGCTCCCAGTGGTTGGAACTATGGCTACACCTTC.

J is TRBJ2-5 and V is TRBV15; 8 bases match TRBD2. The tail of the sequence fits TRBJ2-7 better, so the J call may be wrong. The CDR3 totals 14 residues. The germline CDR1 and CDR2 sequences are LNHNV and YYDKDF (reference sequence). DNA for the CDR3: TGTGCCACCAGCGTCGGGACTAGGGGTCACGAGCAGTACTTC. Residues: CATSVGTRGHEQYF.

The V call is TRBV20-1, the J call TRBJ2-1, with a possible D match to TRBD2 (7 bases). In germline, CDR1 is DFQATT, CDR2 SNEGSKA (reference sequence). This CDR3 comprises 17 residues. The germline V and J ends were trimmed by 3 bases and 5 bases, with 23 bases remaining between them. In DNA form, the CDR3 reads TGCAGTGCTAGCCCATTGTGGGGGGCGGGAGATAACAATGAGCAGTTCTTC. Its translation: CSASPLWGAGDNNEQFF.

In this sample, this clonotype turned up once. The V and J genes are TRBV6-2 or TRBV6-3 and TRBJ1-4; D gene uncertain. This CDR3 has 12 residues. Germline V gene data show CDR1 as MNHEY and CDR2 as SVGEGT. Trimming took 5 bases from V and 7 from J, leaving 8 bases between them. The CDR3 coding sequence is TGTGCCAGCAGTCCAGTCCCTGAAAAACTGTTTTTT. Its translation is CASSPVPEKLFF.

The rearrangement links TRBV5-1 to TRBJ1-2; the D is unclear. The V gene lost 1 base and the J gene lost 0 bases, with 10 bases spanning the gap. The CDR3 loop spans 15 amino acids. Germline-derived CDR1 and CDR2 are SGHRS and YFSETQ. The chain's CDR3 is CASSLIPGANYGYTF. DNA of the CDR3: TGCGCCAGCAGCTTGATTCCGGGAGCTAACTATGGCTACACCTTC. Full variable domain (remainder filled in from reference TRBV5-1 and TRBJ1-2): KAGVTQTPRYLIKTRGQQVTLSCSPISGHRSVSWYQQTPGQGLQFLFEYFSETQRNKGNFPGRFSGRQFSNSRSEMNVSTLELGDSALYLCASSLIPGANYGYTFGSGTRLTVV.

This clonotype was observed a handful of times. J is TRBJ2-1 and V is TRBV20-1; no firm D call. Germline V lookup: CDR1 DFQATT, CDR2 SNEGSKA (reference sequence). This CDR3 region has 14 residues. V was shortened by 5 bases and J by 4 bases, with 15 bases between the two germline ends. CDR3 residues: CSAQGQLPYNEQFF. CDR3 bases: TGCAGTGCTCAAGGCCAACTCCCATACAATGAGCAGTTCTTC.

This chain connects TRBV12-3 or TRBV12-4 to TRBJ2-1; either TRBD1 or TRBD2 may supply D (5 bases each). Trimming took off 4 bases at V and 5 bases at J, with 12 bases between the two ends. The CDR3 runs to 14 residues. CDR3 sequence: CASSSTRDDNEQFF. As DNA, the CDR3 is TGTGCCAGCAGTTCAACCAGGGACGACAATGAGCAGTTCTTC.

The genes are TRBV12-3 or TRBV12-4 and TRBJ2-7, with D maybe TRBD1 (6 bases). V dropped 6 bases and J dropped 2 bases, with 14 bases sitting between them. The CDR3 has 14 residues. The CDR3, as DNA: TGTGCCAGCAGAGTGGGGGCGGCCACCTACGAGCAGTACTTC. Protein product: CASRVGAATYEQYF.

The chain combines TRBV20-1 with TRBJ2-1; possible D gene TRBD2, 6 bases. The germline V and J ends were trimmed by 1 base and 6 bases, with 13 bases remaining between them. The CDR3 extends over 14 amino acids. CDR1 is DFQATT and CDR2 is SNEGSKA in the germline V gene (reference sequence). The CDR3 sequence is CSARGQTAGNEQFF. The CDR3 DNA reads TGCAGTGCTAGAGGTCAGACAGCGGGCAATGAGCAGTTCTTC.

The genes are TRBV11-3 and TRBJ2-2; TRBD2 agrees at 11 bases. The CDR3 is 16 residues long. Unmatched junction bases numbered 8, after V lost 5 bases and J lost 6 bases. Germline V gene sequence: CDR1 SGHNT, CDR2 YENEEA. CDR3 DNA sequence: TGTGCCAGCAGCATCGCTAGCGGGAGGTTTCCCGGGGAGCTGTTTTTT. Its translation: CASSIASGRFPGELFF.

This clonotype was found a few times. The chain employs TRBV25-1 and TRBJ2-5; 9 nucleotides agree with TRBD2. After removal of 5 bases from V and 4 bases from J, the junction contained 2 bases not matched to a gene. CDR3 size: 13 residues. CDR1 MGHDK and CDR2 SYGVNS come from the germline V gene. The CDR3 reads CASSLAGTETQYF. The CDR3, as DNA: TGTGCCAGCAGTCTAGCGGGAACAGAGACCCAGTACTTC.

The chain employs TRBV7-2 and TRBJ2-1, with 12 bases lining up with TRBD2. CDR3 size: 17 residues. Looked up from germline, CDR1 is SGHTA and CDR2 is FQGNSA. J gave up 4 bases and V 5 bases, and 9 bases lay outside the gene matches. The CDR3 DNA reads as TGTGCCAGCAGCAGGCGGACTAGCGGGACTGGTTACAATGAGCAGTTCTTC. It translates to CASSRRTSGTGYNEQFF.

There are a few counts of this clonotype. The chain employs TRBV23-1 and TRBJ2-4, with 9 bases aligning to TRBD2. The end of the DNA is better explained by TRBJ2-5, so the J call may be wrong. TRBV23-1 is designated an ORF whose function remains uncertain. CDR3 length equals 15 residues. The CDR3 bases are TGCGCCAGCAGTCATCCGGGACTAGCAATAGAGACCCAGTACTTC. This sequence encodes CASSHPGLAIETQYF.

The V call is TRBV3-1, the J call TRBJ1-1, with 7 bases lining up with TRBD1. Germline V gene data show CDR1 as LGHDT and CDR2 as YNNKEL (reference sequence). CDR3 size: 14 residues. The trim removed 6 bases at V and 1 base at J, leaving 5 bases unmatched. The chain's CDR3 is CASSQGGENTEAFF. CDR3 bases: TGTGCCAGCAGTCAGGGGGGGGAGAACACTGAAGCTTTCTTT.

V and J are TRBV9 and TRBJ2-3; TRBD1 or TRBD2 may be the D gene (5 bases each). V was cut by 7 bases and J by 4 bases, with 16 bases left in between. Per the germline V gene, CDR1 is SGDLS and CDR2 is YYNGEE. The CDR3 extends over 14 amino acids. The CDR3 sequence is CASSTDGTSDTQYF. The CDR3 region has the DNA TGTGCCAGCTCTACGGACGGGACGTCAGATACGCAGTATTTT.

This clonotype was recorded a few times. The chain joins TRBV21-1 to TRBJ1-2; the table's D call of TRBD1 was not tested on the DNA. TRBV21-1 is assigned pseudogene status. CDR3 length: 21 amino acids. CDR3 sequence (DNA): TGTGCCAGCAGCAAAGGAGGACAGGGGGATTTCCAGATAGAAAATAACTATGGCTACACCTTC. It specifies CASSKGGQGDFQIENNYGYTF.

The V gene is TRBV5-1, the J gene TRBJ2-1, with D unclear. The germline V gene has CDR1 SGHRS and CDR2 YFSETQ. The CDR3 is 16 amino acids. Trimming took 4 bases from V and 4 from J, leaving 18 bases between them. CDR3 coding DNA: TGCGCCAGCAGCCCTGGAAACTCCGTCTTATACAATGAGCAGTTCTTC. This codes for CASSPGNSVLYNEQFF.